This is a list of T cell receptor beta chains from one sample in a study of blood T cell repertoires in COVID-19. Assay: immunoSEQ multiplex PCR; the TCRdb copy retains only in-frame clones and omits some. The sample yields about 98,000 clones, about 80% seen once. The specimen sequenced was peripheral blood. Receptors were obtained from an older man with acute or convalescent COVID-19. Each CDR3 is given with its conserved first and last residue. D genes are given only for firm matches. Not every row has a clone size; where given, it reads once, few, many or a size class.

abundance | j_gene | v_gene | d_gene | CDR3nt | CDR3aa
NA | TRBJ1-2 | TRBV6-4 | NA | TGTGCCAGCAGCCCGGACAGTGCTAACTATGGCTACACCTTC | CASSPDSANYGYTF
NA | TRBJ1-6 | TRBV7-2 | TRBD1 | TGTGCCAGCAGCTCCCGGGACAGGGCTTCACCCCTCCACTTT | CASSSRDRASPLHF
NA | TRBJ1-2 | TRBV19 | TRBD1 | TGTGCCAGTAGTACCGGGACAGGGAAAGGTGGCTACACCTTC | CASSTGTGKGGYTF
few | TRBJ1-6 | TRBV6-2/TRBV6-3 | NA | TGTGCCAGCAGCGGTAGGGGTGATAATTCACCCCTCCACTTT | CASSGRGDNSPLHF
NA | TRBJ2-7 | TRBV6-5 | NA | TGTGCCAGCACCCTCAATCCTTATGGCCCCCACGAGCAGTACTTC | CASTLNPYGPHEQYF
NA | TRBJ2-2 | TRBV7-9 | NA | TGTGCCAGCAGCCCAGCGGACGGTAACACCGGGGAGCTGTTTTTT | CASSPADGNTGELFF
NA | TRBJ2-1 | TRBV11-3 | NA | TGTGCCAGCAGCTCGGACTCCTTTAGCTCCTACAATGAGCAGTTCTTC | CASSSDSFSSYNEQFF
NA | TRBJ2-1 | TRBV9 | NA | TGTGCCAGCAGCGTAGCTTTGGGGACTGGAGGCGGTGAGCAGTTCTTC | CASSVALGTGGGEQFF
NA | TRBJ2-7 | TRBV10-3 | NA | TGTGCCATCAGTGGCCCGACTGGGTACGAGCAGTACTTC | CAISGPTGYEQYF
NA | TRBJ2-5 | TRBV28 | NA | TGTGCCAGCAGTTTCGGGGTGGGGTCGTTGGAAAGCCAGACCCAGTACTTC | CASSFGVGSLESQTQYF
NA | TRBJ1-5 | TRBV19 | NA | TGTGCCAGTAGGTCACAGGAAAGGGGCAATCAGCCCCAGCATTTT | CASRSQERGNQPQHF
NA | TRBJ1-1 | TRBV19 | TRBD1 | TGTGCCAGAGGTCCGTCTCCCTCAGGGGGCGCCGATCCAGCTTTCTTT | CARGPSPSGGADPAFF
NA | TRBJ2-5 | TRBV30 | NA | TGTGCCTGGAGTGATTGGGGGCGGGAGACCCAGTACTTC | CAWSDWGRETQYF
NA | TRBJ1-2 | TRBV30 | TRBD1 | TGTGCCTGGAATCGGCAGGGGGATCGCTATGGCTACACCTTC | CAWNRQGDRYGYTF